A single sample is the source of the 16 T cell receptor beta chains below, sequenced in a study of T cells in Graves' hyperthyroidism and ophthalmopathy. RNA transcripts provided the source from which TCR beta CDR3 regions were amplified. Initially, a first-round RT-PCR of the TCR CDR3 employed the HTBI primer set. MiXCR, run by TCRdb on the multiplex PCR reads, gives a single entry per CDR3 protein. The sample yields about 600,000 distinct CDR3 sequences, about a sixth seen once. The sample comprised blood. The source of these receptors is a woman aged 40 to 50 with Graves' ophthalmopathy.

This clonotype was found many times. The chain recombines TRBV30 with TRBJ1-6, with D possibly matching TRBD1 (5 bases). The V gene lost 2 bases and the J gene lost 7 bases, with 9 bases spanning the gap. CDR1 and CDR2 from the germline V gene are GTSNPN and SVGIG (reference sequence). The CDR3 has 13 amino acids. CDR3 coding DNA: TGTGCCTGGAGTACGGGGCCAAATTCACCCCTCCACTTT. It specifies CAWSTGPNSPLHF.

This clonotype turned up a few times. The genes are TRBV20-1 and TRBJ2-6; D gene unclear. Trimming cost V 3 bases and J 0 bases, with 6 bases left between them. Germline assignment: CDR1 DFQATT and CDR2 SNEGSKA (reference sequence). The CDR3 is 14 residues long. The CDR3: CSASRSSGANVLTF. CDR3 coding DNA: TGCAGTGCTAGCAGGTCCTCTGGGGCCAACGTCCTGACTTTC.

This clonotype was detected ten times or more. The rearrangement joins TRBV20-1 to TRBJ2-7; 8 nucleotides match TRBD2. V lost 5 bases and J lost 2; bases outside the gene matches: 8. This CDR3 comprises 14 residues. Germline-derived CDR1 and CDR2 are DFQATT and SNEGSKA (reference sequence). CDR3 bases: TGCAGTGCTCCTTATAGCGGGGTAACCTACGAGCAGTACTTC. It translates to CSAPYSGVTYEQYF.

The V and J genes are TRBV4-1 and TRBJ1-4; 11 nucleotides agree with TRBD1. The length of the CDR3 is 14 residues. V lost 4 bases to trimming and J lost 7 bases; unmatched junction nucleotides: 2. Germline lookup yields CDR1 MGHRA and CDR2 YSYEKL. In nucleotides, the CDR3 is TGCGCCAGCAGCCGGGGGACAGGGGGTGAAAAACTGTTTTTT. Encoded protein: CASSRGTGGEKLFF.

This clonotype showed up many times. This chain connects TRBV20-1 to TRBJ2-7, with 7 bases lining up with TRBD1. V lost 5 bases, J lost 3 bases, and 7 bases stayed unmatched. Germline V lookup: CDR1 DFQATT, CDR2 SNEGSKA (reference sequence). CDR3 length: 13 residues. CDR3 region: CSAATRGSYEQYF. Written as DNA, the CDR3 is TGCAGTGCTGCCACCAGGGGGAGCTACGAGCAGTACTTC.

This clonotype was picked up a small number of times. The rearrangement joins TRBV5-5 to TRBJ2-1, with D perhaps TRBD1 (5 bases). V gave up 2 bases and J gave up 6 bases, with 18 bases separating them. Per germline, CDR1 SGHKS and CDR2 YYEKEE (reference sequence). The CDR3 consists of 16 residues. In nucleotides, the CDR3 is TGTGCCAGCAGCTTAGTATCAGGGTCTGGTACCAATGAGCAGTTCTTC. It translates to CASSLVSGSGTNEQFF.

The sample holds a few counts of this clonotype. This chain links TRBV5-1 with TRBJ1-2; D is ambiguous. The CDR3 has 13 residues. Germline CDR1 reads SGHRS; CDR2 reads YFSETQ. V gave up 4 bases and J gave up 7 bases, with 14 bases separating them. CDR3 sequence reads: CASSPTKDVGYTF. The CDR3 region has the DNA TGCGCCAGCAGCCCAACGAAGGACGTTGGCTACACCTTC.

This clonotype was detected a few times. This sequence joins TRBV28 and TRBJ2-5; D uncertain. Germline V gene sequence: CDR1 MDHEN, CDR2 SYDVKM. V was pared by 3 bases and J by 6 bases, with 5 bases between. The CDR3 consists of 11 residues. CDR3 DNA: TGTGCCAGCAGTTTTATTAAGACCCAGTACTTC. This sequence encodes CASSFIKTQYF.

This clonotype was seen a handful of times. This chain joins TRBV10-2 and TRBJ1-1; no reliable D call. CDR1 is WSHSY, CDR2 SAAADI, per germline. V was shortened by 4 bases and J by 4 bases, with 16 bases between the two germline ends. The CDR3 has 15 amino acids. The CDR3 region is CASSVPRGVGTEAFF. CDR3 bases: TGCGCCAGCAGTGTACCCCGGGGTGTTGGCACTGAAGCTTTCTTT.

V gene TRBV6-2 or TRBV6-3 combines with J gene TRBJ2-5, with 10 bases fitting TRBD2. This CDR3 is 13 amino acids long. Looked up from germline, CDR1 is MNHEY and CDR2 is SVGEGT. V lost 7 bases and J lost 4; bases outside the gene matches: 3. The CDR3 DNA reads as TGTGCCAGCACCATAGCGGGGGGAGAGACCCAGTACTTC. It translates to CASTIAGGETQYF.

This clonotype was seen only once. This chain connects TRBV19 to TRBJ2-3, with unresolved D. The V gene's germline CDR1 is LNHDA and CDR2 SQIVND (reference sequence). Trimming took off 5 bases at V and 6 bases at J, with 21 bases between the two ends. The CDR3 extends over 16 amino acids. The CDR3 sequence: CASSPPMAAPWDTQYF. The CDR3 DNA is TGTGCCAGTAGTCCCCCCATGGCGGCGCCCTGGGATACGCAGTATTTT.

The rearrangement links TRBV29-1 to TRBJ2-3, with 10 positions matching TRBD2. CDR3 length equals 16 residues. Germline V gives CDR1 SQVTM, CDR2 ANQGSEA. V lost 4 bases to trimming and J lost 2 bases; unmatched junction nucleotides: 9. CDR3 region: CSVGLAGPSPTDTQYF. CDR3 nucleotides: TGCAGCGTTGGACTAGCGGGCCCGTCCCCCACAGATACGCAGTATTTT.

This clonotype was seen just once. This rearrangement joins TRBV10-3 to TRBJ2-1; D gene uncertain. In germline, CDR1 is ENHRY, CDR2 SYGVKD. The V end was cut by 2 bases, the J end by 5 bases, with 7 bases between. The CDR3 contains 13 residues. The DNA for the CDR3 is TGTGCCATCAGTGAGGAAGGACACAATGAGCAGTTCTTC. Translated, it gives CAISEEGHNEQFF.

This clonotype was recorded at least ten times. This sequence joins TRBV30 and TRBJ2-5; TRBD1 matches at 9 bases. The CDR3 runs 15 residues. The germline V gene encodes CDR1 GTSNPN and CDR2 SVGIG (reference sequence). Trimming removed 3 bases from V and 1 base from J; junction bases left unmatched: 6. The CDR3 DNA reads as TGTGCCTGGAGACAGGGGGCGACACCCCAAGAGACCCAGTACTTC. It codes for CAWRQGATPQETQYF.

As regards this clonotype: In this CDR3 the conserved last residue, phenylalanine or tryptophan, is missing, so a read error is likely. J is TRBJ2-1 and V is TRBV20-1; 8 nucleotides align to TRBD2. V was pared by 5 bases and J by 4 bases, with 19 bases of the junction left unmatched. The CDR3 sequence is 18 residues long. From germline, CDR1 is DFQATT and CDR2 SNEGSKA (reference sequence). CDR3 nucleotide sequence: TGCAGTGCTTACAGCCCAGGCAGCGGGACTAGGGGGTACAATGAGCAGTTCCTC. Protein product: CSAYSPGSGTRGYNEQFL.

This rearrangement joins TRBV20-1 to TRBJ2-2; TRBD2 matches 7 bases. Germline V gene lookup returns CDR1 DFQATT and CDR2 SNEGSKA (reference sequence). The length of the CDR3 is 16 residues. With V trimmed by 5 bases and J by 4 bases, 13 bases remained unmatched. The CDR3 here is CSARHQATGGTGELFF. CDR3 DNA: TGCAGTGCTCGGCATCAGGCCACGGGGGGCACCGGGGAGCTGTTTTTT.